This is a list of T cell receptor beta chains from one sample in a study of blood T cells in healthy people across ages. TCRdb re-called the 5' RACE reads through MiXCR, storing one row per CDR3 protein. The sample holds around 1,000,000 distinct CDR3 sequences, around 27% seen once. The sample was also linked to a second study, of T cells of mothers and their children.

Sample: blood. The receptors derive from a girl aged 2-10 years in good health. Both conserved end residues are part of each CDR3. The D gene is left open where the match is weak. The size field is filled for only some rows; it gives once, few, many or a size class.

size,V,D,J,CDR3,DNA
few,TRBV3-1,TRBD1,TRBJ2-5,CASSQVLSDRGRETQYF,TGTGCCAGCAGCCAAGTGCTATCGGACAGGGGACGAGAGACCCAGTACTTC
few,TRBV9,NA,TRBJ2-3,CASSVAGTYTDTQYF,TGTGCCAGCAGCGTAGCGGGGACTTACACAGATACGCAGTATTTT
NA,TRBV15,NA,TRBJ2-7,CATSGPPWGEQYF,TGTGCCACCAGCGGCCCCCCGTGGGGCGAGCAGTACTTC
few,TRBV20-1,TRBD2,TRBJ2-1,CSAGGTSGYNEQFF,TGCAGTGCCGGGGGGACTAGCGGCTACAATGAGCAGTTCTTC
few,TRBV7-2,TRBD2,TRBJ2-2,CASSYQAGPGTGELFF,TGTGCCAGCAGCTACCAAGCGGGGCCGGGCACCGGGGAGCTGTTTTTT
NA,TRBV11-2,NA,TRBJ1-4,CASSWWGPATNEKLCF,TGTGCCAGCAGCTGGTGGGGGCCCGCAACTAATGAAAAACTGTGTTTT
few,TRBV5-6,NA,TRBJ1-5,CASSPGHLGQPQHF,TGTGCCAGCAGCCCTGGACATCTTGGTCAGCCCCAGCATTTT
once,TRBV5-1,NA,TRBJ2-3,CASSLGIASDTQYF,TGCGCCAGCAGCTTGGGGATAGCGTCGGATACGCAGTATTTT
NA,TRBV5-1,TRBD1,TRBJ1-2,CASSLRTGGGYTF,TGCGCCAGCAGCCTACGGACAGGAGGGGGCTACACCTTC
few,TRBV7-9,NA,TRBJ2-5,CASSFGSSQSGQYF,TGTGCCAGCAGCTTTGGCAGTTCGCAGTCGGGGCAGTACTTC
few,TRBV5-6,NA,TRBJ2-1,CASSFRSTYNEQFF,TGTGCCAGCAGCTTTAGGAGCACCTACAATGAGCAGTTCTTC
NA,TRBV29-1,NA,TRBJ1-2,CSVGSRGSNTNGYTF,TGCAGCGTTGGATCCCGTGGGTCCAATACGAATGGCTACACCTTC
NA,TRBV7-9,TRBD2,TRBJ2-1,CASSLWGGMNNEQFF,TGTGCCAGCAGCTTATGGGGGGGGATGAACAATGAGCAGTTCTTC
NA,TRBV4-1,NA,TRBJ2-1,CASSQVTGPDEQFF,TGCGCCAGCAGCCAAGTCACGGGGCCCGATGAGCAGTTCTTC
NA,TRBV20-1,NA,TRBJ1-2,CSASTGPLGYTF,TGCAGTGCTTCAACAGGTCCTCTGGGCTACACCTTC
NA,TRBV29-1,NA,TRBJ1-2,CSVEEGDYGYTF,TGCAGCGTTGAAGAAGGGGACTATGGCTACACCTTC
NA,TRBV29-1,NA,TRBJ2-1,CSVVALENEQLF,TGCAGCGTTGTGGCACTCGAAAATGAGCAGCTCTTC
few,TRBV15,NA,TRBJ1-3,CATSQEITGNTIYF,TGTGCCACCAGCCAAGAAATAACTGGAAACACCATATATTTT
NA,TRBV29-1,NA,TRBJ1-1,CSADRLNTEAFF,TGCAGCGCTGACAGACTAAACACTGAAGCTTTCTTT
NA,TRBV7-9,NA,TRBJ2-1,CASSLLLGLDLHEQFF,TGTGCCAGCAGCTTATTATTGGGGCTTGATCTCCATGAGCAGTTCTTC
few,TRBV18,TRBD1,TRBJ2-1,CASSPLRGRYNEQFF,TGTGCCAGCTCACCACTAAGGGGGCGATACAATGAGCAGTTCTTC
NA,TRBV10-3,NA,TRBJ2-1,CAIKTENSYNEQFF,TGTGCCATCAAAACCGAGAACTCCTACAATGAGCAGTTCTTC
NA,TRBV20-1,TRBD2,TRBJ2-1,CSARVSGSGSYNEQFF,TGCAGTGCTAGAGTTAGTGGTAGCGGGTCTTACAATGAGCAGTTCTTC
NA,TRBV29-1,NA,TRBJ2-4,CSVAKEAKNIQYF,TGCAGCGTTGCAAAGGAGGCCAAAAACATTCAGTACTTC
few,TRBV6-1,TRBD2,TRBJ2-3,CASSPLRAGGLYTDTQYF,TGTGCCAGCAGTCCTCTAAGAGCGGGGGGGCTCTACACAGATACGCAGTATTTT
few,TRBV29-1,NA,TRBJ2-1,CSVAPSGDIKQFF,TGCAGCGTTGCCCCTAGTGGAGATATCAAGCAGTTCTTC
few,TRBV6-5,TRBD1,TRBJ1-3,CASSYVPGQGENF,TGTGCCAGCAGTTATGTCCCGGGACAGGGTGAGAATTTT
NA,TRBV4-2,TRBD2,TRBJ2-1,CASSPVGTSGPNEQFF,TGTGCCAGCAGCCCGGTGGGGACTAGCGGGCCCAATGAGCAGTTCTTC
few,TRBV10-3,TRBD1,TRBJ2-3,CAILTGTGDTQYF,TGTGCCATCCTGACAGGGACGGGAGATACGCAGTATTTT
NA,TRBV12-3/TRBV12-4,NA,TRBJ2-7,CASRSRDGNYEQYF,TGTGCCAGCAGGAGCCGGGACGGAAACTACGAGCAGTACTTC
few,TRBV10-3,TRBD2,TRBJ2-5,CAISELPGLAGSLSQYF,TGTGCCATCAGTGAGCTACCCGGACTAGCGGGGTCCTTATCCCAGTACTTC
few,TRBV20-1,NA,TRBJ1-1,CSAQTGKTEAFF,TGCAGTGCTCAGACAGGCAAGACTGAAGCTTTCTTT
NA,TRBV19,TRBD1,TRBJ2-1,CASSARGGGEQFF,TGTGCCAGTAGTGCGAGAGGGGGCGGAGAGCAGTTCTTC
few,TRBV7-3,NA,TRBJ1-2,CASSLIPQAYGYTF,TGTGCCAGCAGCTTAATCCCCCAGGCCTATGGCTACACCTTC
NA,TRBV25-1,NA,TRBJ2-5,CASSQSLETQYF,TGTGCCAGCAGCCAATCTTTGGAGACCCAGTACTTC
NA,TRBV11-2,NA,TRBJ2-6,CASSLADGTVTYSGANVLTF,TGTGCCAGCAGCTTAGCCGATGGGACTGTTACTTACTCTGGGGCCAACGTCCTGACTTTC
NA,TRBV4-3,TRBD1,TRBJ2-7,CASSPGQGHYEQYF,TGCGCCAGCAGCCCCGGACAGGGGCACTACGAGCAGTACTTC
NA,TRBV7-9,NA,TRBJ2-3,CASSLDGPFSTDTQYF,TGTGCCAGCAGCTTAGATGGCCCTTTTAGCACAGATACGCAGTATTTT
many,TRBV6-4,TRBD2,TRBJ2-1,CASSDAGGYNEQFF,TGTGCCAGCAGTGACGCGGGGGGGTACAATGAGCAGTTCTTC
few,TRBV6-6,TRBD2,TRBJ2-5,CASTWTSGVETQYF,TGTGCCAGCACCTGGACTAGCGGGGTGGAGACCCAGTACTTC
NA,TRBV29-1,NA,TRBJ2-7,CSVYREATYEQYF,TGCAGCGTCTACAGGGAGGCCACCTACGAGCAGTACTTC
NA,TRBV28,NA,TRBJ1-1,CASTFHGRATEAFF,TGTGCCAGCACCTTCCACGGTAGGGCAACTGAAGCTTTCTTT
NA,TRBV25-1,NA,TRBJ2-1,CASSWGGAVNEQFF,TGTGCTAGCTCGTGGGGGGGGGCCGTAAATGAGCAGTTCTTC
NA,TRBV5-1,TRBD1,TRBJ2-1,CASSWDRAVIDEQFF,TGCGCCAGCAGCTGGGACAGGGCGGTAATCGATGAGCAGTTCTTC
few,TRBV29-1,TRBD1,TRBJ2-7,CSAGDSLYEQYF,TGCAGCGCTGGGGACAGTCTTTACGAGCAGTACTTC
NA,TRBV7-2,NA,TRBJ2-5,CASSLALEETQYF,TGTGCCAGCAGCTTGGCCCTAGAAGAGACCCAGTACTTC
NA,TRBV6-1,NA,TRBJ2-7,CASTGLFEQYF,TGTGCCAGCACCGGACTCTTCGAGCAGTACTTC
many,TRBV18,NA,TRBJ1-1,CASSPSGRNTEAFF,TGTGCCAGCTCACCTTCGGGTCGGAACACTGAAGCTTTCTTT
few,TRBV7-2,TRBD1,TRBJ1-2,CASSPQGGVRYGYTF,TGTGCCAGCAGCCCCCAGGGGGGAGTACGCTATGGCTACACCTTC
few,TRBV11-2,NA,TRBJ1-4,CASGLGYEKLFF,TGTGCCAGTGGGTTGGGGTACGAAAAACTGTTTTTT
NA,TRBV4-3,NA,TRBJ1-2,CASSQEGVSAYGYTF,TGCGCCAGCAGCCAAGAGGGCGTAAGTGCCTATGGCTACACCTTC
NA,TRBV4-1,NA,TRBJ2-7,CASSPQGVKQYF,TGCGCCAGCAGCCCCCAGGGAGTAAAGCAGTACTTC
NA,TRBV9,NA,TRBJ2-1,CASSVVTSSYNEQFF,TGTGCCAGCAGCGTCGTAACTAGCTCCTACAATGAGCAGTTCTTC
NA,TRBV6-5,NA,TRBJ2-3,CASSWERAPDTQYF,TGTGCCAGCAGTTGGGAACGCGCCCCTGATACGCAGTATTTT
NA,TRBV3-1,TRBD2,TRBJ2-5,CASTKAGGPQETQYF,TGTGCCAGCACGAAAGCGGGGGGACCCCAAGAGACCCAGTACTTC
NA,TRBV6-6,NA,TRBJ2-7,CASSVLQSPPYEQYF,TGTGCCAGCAGTGTCCTGCAGTCCCCACCCTACGAGCAGTACTTC
few,TRBV11-2,NA,TRBJ2-1,CASSLGGLSEQFF,TGTGCCAGCAGCTTAGGGGGGTTGAGTGAGCAGTTCTTC
many,TRBV20-1,TRBD2,TRBJ2-2,CSARTVAGGLTGELFF,TGCAGTGCTAGAACCGTAGCGGGGGGCCTCACCGGGGAGCTGTTTTTT
few,TRBV12-3/TRBV12-4,TRBD1,TRBJ2-5,CASSFSGTGRGIFETQYF,TGTGCCAGCAGTTTTTCCGGGACAGGGAGAGGTATTTTTGAGACCCAGTACTTC